Each of the 29 T cell receptor beta chains below was sequenced from the same sample in a study of cytomegalovirus exposure and HLA in healthy donors. A multiplex PCR was run with 60 Vbeta primers and 13 Jbeta primers. TCRdb's copy holds only in-frame clones and misses some; the assay was immunoSEQ multiplex PCR. The sample has around 140,000 clones; approximately 71% are singletons. The sample was PBMCs. The source of these receptors is a woman in her fifties or sixties in good health and CMV-seronegative.

On this clone itself: At one end, the junction sequence differs from germline, possibly due to a read error. V and J are TRBV7-7 and TRBJ2-5; 10 nucleotides agree with TRBD2. The CDR3 sequence is 16 residues long. CDR1 is SSHAT and CDR2 is FNYEAQ in the germline V gene (reference sequence). The CDR3 DNA is TGTGCTAGCAGTTCGGGTAGCGGGGGGACACGAGAGACCCAGTACTTC. Translated: CASSSGSGGTRETQYF.

On this clone: Compared with germline, one end of the junction differs, possibly owing to a read error. This rearrangement joins TRBV7-7 to TRBJ2-2; TRBD2 aligns across 9 bases. The CDR3 totals 17 residues. The V gene's germline CDR1 is SSHAT and CDR2 FNYEAQ (reference sequence). The CDR3 here is CASSPGGRGLSAGELFF. As DNA, the CDR3 is TGTGCTAGCAGCCCGGGCGGGAGGGGCTTGAGCGCCGGGGAGCTGTTTTTT.

This chain links TRBV7-8 with TRBJ1-5, with D maybe TRBD1 (5 bases). Germline V CDR1 and CDR2: SGHVS, FQNEAQ. The CDR3 runs 15 residues. V was shortened by 2 bases and J by 3 bases, with 11 bases between the two germline ends. The CDR3 loop is CASSLSFRANQPQHF. For the CDR3, the DNA is TGTGCCAGCAGCTTAAGTTTCAGGGCCAATCAGCCCCAGCATTTT.

In its sample, this clone was seen a few times. The chain joins TRBV10-2 to TRBJ2-5, with TRBD1 identical over 7 bases. There are 13 residues in the CDR3. V trimming: 6 bases; J trimming: 2 bases; junction bases outside the gene matches: 3. CDR1 and CDR2 from the germline V gene are WSHSY and SAAADI. The CDR3 loop is CASSGTVQETQYF. DNA for the CDR3: TGCGCCAGCAGCGGGACAGTTCAAGAGACCCAGTACTTC.

This clone was counted once. The chain employs TRBV27 and TRBJ2-5; TRBD2 is a possible D gene (5 bases). Trimming took 4 bases from V and 10 from J, leaving 16 bases between them. CDR3 size: 13 residues. The V gene's germline CDR1 is MNHEY and CDR2 SMNVEV (reference sequence). For the CDR3, the DNA is TGTGCCAGCAGTTCTCACTCGAGTGAGGGCCAGTACTTC. Translation gives CASSSHSSEGQYF.

This clone is judged medium-sized. The rearrangement uses TRBV5-1 and TRBJ1-1, with TRBD1 identical over 8 bases. Germline CDR1 reads SGHRS; CDR2 reads YFSETQ. This CDR3 has 15 amino acids. With 5 bases clipped from V and 0 bases from J, the junction kept 6 bases outside the gene matches. CDR3 amino acids: CASRSTGEVNTEAFF. The CDR3 bases are TGCGCCAGCAGGTCGACAGGGGAGGTGAACACTGAAGCTTTCTTT.

This clone appeared a single time. The V call is TRBV27, the J call TRBJ2-7; 8 bases map to TRBD1. The CDR3 contains 14 residues. V lost 4 bases, J lost 3 bases, and 5 bases stayed unmatched. Germline CDR1 and CDR2: MNHEY and SMNVEV (reference sequence). Here the CDR3 DNA reads TGTGCCAGCAGTTCGCCGGACAGGGTCTACGAGCAGTACTTC. Translated: CASSSPDRVYEQYF.

This rearrangement joins TRBV28 to TRBJ1-1, with D perhaps TRBD1 (6 bases). Between the trimmed V and J ends, which lost 10 bases and 4 bases, there was a span of 19 bases. The CDR3 totals 14 residues. The germline V gene has CDR1 MDHEN and CDR2 SYDVKM. The CDR3 DNA reads TGTGCCACCAAAACCGGGACAAAGAGCACTGAAGCTTTCTTT. It translates to CATKTGTKSTEAFF.

This clone was counted a few times. J is TRBJ2-4 and V is TRBV18; D remains unclear. CDR1 is KGHSH, CDR2 LQKENI, per germline. V shed 2 bases and J shed 0 bases, with 5 bases lying between them. This CDR3 region has 14 residues. CDR3 nucleotide sequence: TGTGCCAGCTCACCAGAACTAGCCAAAAACATTCAGTACTTC. Translating gives CASSPELAKNIQYF.

J is TRBJ2-3 and V is TRBV4-1; D possibly corresponds to TRBD1 (6 bases). Germline loops: CDR1 MGHRA, CDR2 YSYEKL. Trimming removed 1 base at V and 1 base at J, with 15 bases between. This CDR3 contains 17 residues. As DNA, the CDR3 is TGCGCCAGCAGCCAAGTCCTACAGGGTAGAGGCACAGATACGCAGTATTTT. Translation: CASSQVLQGRGTDTQYF.

The chain employs TRBV19 and TRBJ2-1, with 15 bases that match TRBD2. Germline CDR1 is LNHDA and CDR2 is SQIVND (reference sequence). The CDR3 spans 20 residues. Trimming took 3 bases from V and 0 from J; bases not matched to a gene: 9. This CDR3 is CASSMRTSGGAISSYNEQFF. CDR3 sequence (DNA): TGTGCCAGTAGTATGAGGACTAGCGGGGGGGCTATTAGCTCCTACAATGAGCAGTTCTTC.

The chain joins TRBV5-6 to TRBJ1-3; D remains unclear. The V and J ends lost 2 bases and 0 bases respectively, with 9 bases between them. Per germline, CDR1 SGHDT and CDR2 YYEEEE. This CDR3 has 15 residues. The CDR3 spells CASSLGLFSGNTIYF. The CDR3 DNA reads as TGTGCCAGCAGCTTAGGACTGTTCTCTGGAAACACCATATATTTT.

This chain joins TRBV6-5 and TRBJ1-5, with 8 bases lining up with TRBD1. Trimming at V came to 5 bases and at J to 1 base, leaving 4 bases not matched to a gene. In germline, CDR1 is MNHEY, CDR2 SVGAGI. This CDR3 is built from 15 residues. The chain's CDR3 is CASSGDRGSNQPQHF. CDR3 bases: TGTGCCAGCAGTGGCGACAGGGGAAGCAATCAGCCCCAGCATTTT.

This clone showed up just once. The J gene is TRBJ1-1, the V gene TRBV18; the D gene is possibly TRBD1 (5 bases). The CDR3 runs 14 residues. The V gene's germline CDR1 is KGHSH and CDR2 LQKENI. Trimming left V 2 bases short and J 5 bases short, with 12 bases between. The CDR3 region is CASSPRTGQTEAFF. The CDR3 DNA reads as TGTGCCAGCTCACCAAGGACCGGACAAACTGAAGCTTTCTTT.

The V call is TRBV4-1, the J call TRBJ1-4; the D gene is possibly TRBD1 (5 bases). This CDR3 contains 14 residues. Germline values: CDR1 MGHRA, CDR2 YSYEKL. V was pared by 5 bases and J by 9 bases, with 16 bases between. CDR3 bases: TGCGCCAGCAGCGGCGGGACCCAGCGGAAAAAACTGTTTTTT. It is translated as CASSGGTQRKKLFF.

This chain connects TRBV29-1 to TRBJ1-2; D unresolved. The germline V gene has CDR1 SQVTM and CDR2 ANQGSEA. The CDR3 runs 14 residues. Trimming took 3 bases from V and 8 from J, leaving 19 bases between them. The CDR3 region is CSVDPLGVLGGYTF. The DNA of the CDR3 is TGCAGCGTTGATCCGCTGGGAGTCTTGGGGGGCTACACCTTC.

The V call is TRBV9, the J call TRBJ2-2; 7 bases fit TRBD1. Germline CDR1 is SGDLS and CDR2 is YYNGEE. V shed 1 base, J shed 6 bases, and the junction held 0 bases outside the gene matches. The CDR3 totals 13 residues. The DNA of the CDR3 is TGTGCCAGCAGCGTACAGGGGGCCGGGGAGCTGTTTTTT. Protein sequence: CASSVQGAGELFF.

This chain joins TRBV7-3 and TRBJ2-3; 7 positions agree with TRBD2. The V segment lost 8 bases and the J segment 1 base; nucleotides outside the gene matches: 6. The length of the CDR3 is 14 residues. In germline, CDR1 is SGHTA, CDR2 FQGTGA. The CDR3 loop reads CASSGGTRTDTQYF. The CDR3 nucleotides are TGTGCCAGCTCCGGGGGGACCCGCACAGATACGCAGTATTTT.

The rearrangement joins TRBV28 to TRBJ2-2, with 7 nucleotides matching TRBD2. J was trimmed by 3 bases and V by 5 bases; bases with no gene match: 3. CDR1 is MDHEN and CDR2 is SYDVKM in the germline V gene. The CDR3 loop spans 14 amino acids. The CDR3 spells CASSGDYHTGELFF. Here the CDR3 DNA reads TGTGCCAGCAGTGGGGACTACCACACCGGGGAGCTGTTTTTT. Together with reference TRBV28 and TRBJ2-2, the CDR3 gives the full variable domain: DVKVTQSSRYLVKRTGEKVFLECVQDMDHENMFWYRQDPGLGLRLIYFSYDVKMKEKGDIPEGYSVSREKKERFSLILESASTNQTSMYLCASSGDYHTGELFFGEGSRLTVL.

The V and J genes are TRBV27 and TRBJ2-3; TRBD2 matches at 10 bases. Germline CDR1 is MNHEY and CDR2 is SMNVEV (reference sequence). Losses at the gene ends were 6 bases for V and 0 bases for J; bases not matched to a gene: 6. This CDR3 region has 16 residues. The DNA for the CDR3 is TGTGCCAGCAGACGGGGACTAGCGCGAAGCACAGATACGCAGTATTTT. Its translation: CASRRGLARSTDTQYF.

This clone was seen a single time. The chain uses TRBV27 and TRBJ2-5, with 7 bases aligning to TRBD2. This CDR3 comprises 12 residues. Trimming at V came to 6 bases and at J to 7 bases, leaving 5 bases not matched to a gene. Germline CDR1 MNHEY, CDR2 SMNVEV (reference sequence). CDR3 in DNA: TGTGCCAGCAGCTTAGGGAGGGGGACCCAGTACTTC. It encodes CASSLGRGTQYF.

This clone was detected a few times. The gene calls are TRBV18 and TRBJ2-2, with D perhaps matching TRBD2 (6 bases). The V end lost 2 bases, the J end lost 6 bases, and 10 bases lay between the germline ends. There are 14 residues in the CDR3. Looked up from germline, CDR1 is KGHSH and CDR2 is LQKENI. The DNA for the CDR3 is TGTGCCAGCTCACCAAGGAGGGAATCCGGGGAGCTGTTTTTT. Amino acid sequence: CASSPRRESGELFF.

This clone showed up just once. The chain combines TRBV11-2 with TRBJ2-1; no clear D gene. The CDR3 runs 11 residues. The germline gives CDR1 SGHAT, CDR2 FQNNGV. V lost 5 bases to trimming and J lost 6 bases, with 5 bases between them. CDR3 sequence: CASSRSNEQFF. CDR3 nucleotides: TGTGCCAGCAGCCGTTCCAATGAGCAGTTCTTC. The full variable domain, rest sourced from reference TRBV11-2 and TRBJ2-1, is EAGVAQSPRYKIIEKRQSVAFWCNPISGHATLYWYQQILGQGPKLLIQFQNNGVVDDSQLPKDRFSAERLKGVDSTLKIQPAKLEDSAVYLCASSRSNEQFFGPGTRLTVL.

This clone was seen a few times. The rearrangement joins TRBV10-3 to TRBJ2-1; 11 bases align to TRBD2. This CDR3 has 15 residues. Germline assignment: CDR1 ENHRY and CDR2 SYGVKD. Unmatched junction bases numbered 7, after V lost 6 bases and J lost 6 bases. CDR3 sequence: CAISGIAGGPNEQFF. The CDR3 bases are TGTGCCATCAGCGGGATAGCGGGAGGGCCCAATGAGCAGTTCTTC.

The chain joins TRBV5-1 to TRBJ2-2; no definite D call. CDR3 length equals 16 residues. The V end lost 1 base, the J end lost 0 bases, and 10 bases lay between the germline ends. Germline V gene lookup returns CDR1 SGHRS and CDR2 YFSETQ. CDR3 coding DNA: TGCGCCAGCAGCTTGCGTGGCACCACGAACACCGGGGAGCTGTTTTTT. Amino acid sequence: CASSLRGTTNTGELFF.

The V and J genes are TRBV20-1 and TRBJ1-5, with no clear D. V shed 5 bases and J shed 5 bases, with 7 bases lying between them. Germline V CDR1 and CDR2: DFQATT, SNEGSKA (reference sequence). This CDR3 region has 11 residues. The CDR3 loop reads CSASLDQPQHF. CDR3 bases: TGCAGTGCTTCACTCGATCAGCCCCAGCATTTT.

The chain combines TRBV4-1 with TRBJ1-1; D gene uncertain. Germline V gene lookup returns CDR1 MGHRA and CDR2 YSYEKL. V was trimmed by 3 bases and J by 6 bases, leaving 29 bases between them. CDR3 length: 19 amino acids. The DNA for the CDR3 is TGCGCCAGCAGCCAGATTCAACTTTTGGAGACTGCGCATCGGCCTGAAGCTTTCTTT. The encoded protein is CASSQIQLLETAHRPEAFF.

The chain's CDR3 is CASSFRAGSGQYF. The CDR3 bases are TGTGCCAGCAGTTTCCGAGCGGGGTCCGGGCAGTACTTC. The V call is TRBV28, the J call TRBJ2-7; 7 bases agree with TRBD2. CDR1 MDHEN and CDR2 SYDVKM come from the germline V gene. With 3 bases clipped from V and 9 bases from J, the junction kept 8 bases outside the gene matches. This CDR3 comprises 13 residues. Full variable domain (outside the CDR3, taken from reference TRBV28 and TRBJ2-7): DVKVTQSSRYLVKRTGEKVFLECVQDMDHENMFWYRQDPGLGLRLIYFSYDVKMKEKGDIPEGYSVSREKKERFSLILESASTNQTSMYLCASSFRAGSGQYFGPGTRLTVT.

With regard to this clone: The junction shows a germline mismatch at one end, possibly a read error. This chain uses TRBV20-1 with TRBJ1-1; D is unresolved. The CDR3 totals 8 residues. The V gene's germline CDR1 is DFQATT and CDR2 SNEGSKA (reference sequence). CDR3 sequence: CSVSEAFF. The DNA of the CDR3 is TGCAGTGTATCTGAGGCTTTCTTT.